Listed here is a single TCR beta chain. Its antigen has not been determined. No per-base quality is available; no much larger clone lies one base away. The record originates from a study of CD8 T cells in Susac syndrome (dated by TCRdb to the late 2010s). Context from the whole study: Among the sequenced Susac syndrome patients, about 6 had clinically active disease and fewer than ten were in clinical remission. At the time of blood withdrawal, Susac syndrome patients were either therapy-naive, taking corticosteroids (with some also receiving IVIg), or on IVIg alone. The study used repertoire sequencing to test whether antigen drove CD8+ T cell activation and differentiation in Susac syndrome. Paper-wide results and their limitations: The number of individuals in the TCR sequencing and HLA analysis was recognized as being relatively small. In the CD4+ T cell repertoire of Susac syndrome patients, clonal expansion was not detected.

Peripheral blood CD8+ and CD4+ T cells from healthy donors, Susac syndrome patients and multiple sclerosis patients were profiled by high-throughput TCR beta sequencing. The Susac syndrome patients fulfilled recently defined diagnostic criteria for either definite or probable disease. CD8+ TEMRA cells were enriched by FACS, while bulk CD8+ and CD4+ T cells were purified by magnetic negative isolation. Blood was collected in EDTA tubes and processed within 24 hours, with PBMCs isolated through density gradient centrifugation. PBMCs intended for TCR sequencing were frozen in liquid nitrogen and were later thawed in a 37 degrees C water bath. Purity of sorted or isolated CD4+, CD8+ and CD8+ TEMRA cells was at least 90%. Reading the germline V gene gives CDR1 SQVTM and CDR2 ANQGSEA. V loses 6 bases of germline sequence and J loses 1 base, and the interval between the two ends is 12 bases. Including the terminal cysteine and phenylalanine, the CDR3 comprises 14 residues. Only the CDR3 region is kept as DNA, spanning 42 bases read in frame from base 1.

RNA was extracted using the RNeasy kit, and roughly 0.45 to 1 microgram was reverse transcribed with random hexamers. The immunoSEQ multiplex PCR assay, which covers 54 Vbeta and 13 Jbeta segments, was used to amplify TCR beta CDR3 regions. Bias from PCR amplification was corrected by using a synthetic template baseline for primer optimization and for computational correction. As for the original processing: Reads were annotated to V, D and J genes per IMGT and analyzed with immunoSEQ Analyzer, keeping only productive sequences. Clonality was calculated as one minus the Shannon entropy normalized by log2 of the number of productive unique sequences. Public and private clones were assessed among the 100 most prevalent clones of each patient and control. Clones were defined as Susac-specific when absent from the healthy and MS cohorts, from approximately 1,100 published viral clones and from other ImmuneACCESS disease sequences. TCRdb redid the processing of the public reads, applying fastp at Q25 and MiXCR, and retained in-frame beta chains. Duplicate CDR3 protein sequences are folded into a single record with the most common DNA and genes. In this record, the V and J calls reflect TCRdb's handling and not the investigators' own analysis. In this sample the table shows about 180,000 distinct CDR3 sequences, 90% to 95% of which occur a single time. The ten largest account for around 0.094% of the sample.

Input material: CD4+ T cells from PBMCs. The origin of this receptor is a human donor with Susac syndrome. The chain is encoded by TRBV29-1 joined to TRBJ1-4; no confident D gene assignment can be made. At the DNA level, the sequence is TGCAGCGTCCGAAGCGGGGTAACTAATGAAAAACTGTTTTTT. Its amino acids are CSVRSGVTNEKLFF.